The rows below give T cell receptor beta chains drawn from one sample of a study of CD8 T cells in Susac syndrome. TCRdb re-derived calls from the immunoSEQ multiplex PCR reads in MiXCR, one entry per CDR3 protein. The sample lists about 400,000 distinct CDR3 sequences, around 85% occurring once. Source material: CD8+ T cells from PBMCs. The receptors here all came from a human donor with multiple sclerosis. The CDR3 runs from the conserved cysteine through the conserved F or W. A D gene is named only where the DNA matches it firmly. Clone size is given for some rows only: seen once, a few or many times, or a class if the clone is expanded.

v_call	d_call	j_call	clone_size	cdr3_nt	cdr3_aa
TRBV29-1	TRBD1	TRBJ2-3	.	TGCAGCGTGATAATGATTCAGGGGGACACAGATACGCAGTATTTT	CSVIMIQGDTDTQYF
TRBV19	.	TRBJ2-3	once	TGTGCCAGTAGTATTACAGGAGAACCCACAGATACGCAGTATTTT	CASSITGEPTDTQYF
TRBV27	.	TRBJ2-1	.	TGTGCCAGCAGTTTCGGCCTGGCCGCTGAGCAGTTCTTC	CASSFGLAAEQFF
TRBV9	.	TRBJ1-2	few	TGTGCCAGCAGCTCACCACAGGGTGACTATGGCTACACCTTC	CASSSPQGDYGYTF
TRBV10-3	TRBD1	TRBJ1-6	.	TGTGCCATCAGGAGAGACAGGGGCGTCAATTCACCCCTCCACTTT	CAIRRDRGVNSPLHF
TRBV7-9	TRBD1	TRBJ2-7	few	TGTGCCAGCAGCGGGGGACAGGGACCCTACGAGCAGTACTTC	CASSGGQGPYEQYF
TRBV23-1	.	TRBJ2-3	.	TGCGCCAGCAGTCAATCGCTACAATCAGATACGCAGTATTTT	CASSQSLQSDTQYF
TRBV25-1	TRBD1	TRBJ2-7	.	TGTGCCAGCAGTAAAAGGGGACAGAGCTCCTACGAGCAGTACTTC	CASSKRGQSSYEQYF
TRBV27	.	TRBJ2-2	.	TGTGCCAGCAGCCGTCGGGGCGCCGGGGAGCTGTTTTTT	CASSRRGAGELFF
TRBV12-3/TRBV12-4	.	TRBJ2-7	.	TGTGCCAGCAGTTTCCCCCCGCAAACGGGAACCTACGAGCAGTACTTC	CASSFPPQTGTYEQYF
TRBV20-1	TRBD1	TRBJ2-3	once	TGCAGAGCGAGGACAGGGGGAGATTTCCCAGATACGCAGTATTTT	CRARTGGDFPDTQYF
TRBV2	.	TRBJ2-1	.	TGTGCCAGCAGTGAAGTCCCGGAAGAGTTCTTC	CASSEVPEEFF
TRBV4-1	.	TRBJ2-7	few	TGCGCCAGCAGCCAAGACGAGGGAGACGAGCAGTACTTC	CASSQDEGDEQYF
TRBV12-3/TRBV12-4	.	TRBJ2-1	.	TGTGCCAGCAGTTTAATAGTGGGGGAAACAAGCAATGAGCAGTTCTTC	CASSLIVGETSNEQFF
TRBV7-9	.	TRBJ2-7	.	TGTGCCAGCAGCCTAACCACAGGGATCTACGAGCAGTACTTC	CASSLTTGIYEQYF
TRBV4-2	.	TRBJ2-5	.	TGTGCCAGCAGCCAAGATCGCGAGTGGGACATTGAAGAGACCCAGTACTTC	CASSQDREWDIEETQYF
TRBV4-1	.	TRBJ1-4	.	TGCGCCAGCAGCGAGATAGCGGCGGGGATTGATGAAAAACTGTTTTTT	CASSEIAAGIDEKLFF
TRBV30	TRBD1	TRBJ1-2	.	TGTGCCTGGAGTGTAGGAGGGGGCTTCTATGGCTACACCTTC	CAWSVGGGFYGYTF
TRBV4-1	.	TRBJ1-1	.	TGCGCCAGCAGCCAAGGGCTTAAAGCTTTCTTT	CASSQGLKAFF
TRBV7-9	TRBD1	TRBJ1-1	few	TGTGCCATCCGGGACAGCACACTGGAAGCTTTCTTT	CAIRDSTLEAFF
TRBV30	.	TRBJ1-2	.	TGTGCCTGGGGCCACCTCCCATATGGCTACACCTTC	CAWGHLPYGYTF
TRBV5-5	.	TRBJ2-5	few	TGTGCCAGCAGCTTGACAGGTTGGACCGATGGGGGAGAGACCCAGTACTTC	CASSLTGWTDGGETQYF
TRBV12-3/TRBV12-4	TRBD1	TRBJ1-1	.	TGTGCCAGCAGTCAGAGACAGGGGTACACTGAAGCTTTCTTT	CASSQRQGYTEAFF
TRBV29-1	.	TRBJ2-7	.	TGCAGCGTTGTTGGGGGGCTCGTCTACGAGCAGTACTTC	CSVVGGLVYEQYF
TRBV29-1	.	TRBJ1-2	.	TGCAGCGTTGGGCAGGTTGACGGCTACACCTTC	CSVGQVDGYTF
TRBV20-1	.	TRBJ2-7	.	TGCAGTGCTTCCGGGACGTACTCCTACGAGCAGTACTTC	CSASGTYSYEQYF
TRBV7-6	.	TRBJ2-1	.	TGTGCCAGCAGCTTAGGGGATGGGGGTTACAATGAGCAGTTCTTC	CASSLGDGGYNEQFF
TRBV6-1	.	TRBJ2-1	.	TGTGCCAGCAGTGGGTACGCAGGGGTGGCTGAGCAGTTCTTC	CASSGYAGVAEQFF
TRBV6-1	TRBD2	TRBJ2-3	few	TGTGCCAGCACGCTGGCGGGAGGATCAGATACGCAGTATTTT	CASTLAGGSDTQYF
TRBV6-1	.	TRBJ2-3	once	TGTGCCAGCAGGCTATCCCCGATGGGGGGCACAGATACGCAGTATTTT	CASRLSPMGGTDTQYF
TRBV6-5	.	TRBJ2-1	.	TGTGCCACCACATCCACAGGCTCCTACAATGAGCAGTTCTTC	CATTSTGSYNEQFF
TRBV5-1	.	TRBJ1-4	.	TGCGCCAGCAGCTTACGGCAGTACGAGGCTAATGAAAAACTGTTTTTT	CASSLRQYEANEKLFF
TRBV30	.	TRBJ1-1	.	TGTGCCTGGGGGGCAGGGTCTTTCGGAGCTTTCTTT	CAWGAGSFGAFF
TRBV7-8	.	TRBJ1-6	.	TGTGCCAGCAGCTCCACAGTTTATAATTCACCCCTCCACTTT	CASSSTVYNSPLHF
TRBV29-1	.	TRBJ2-1	.	TGCAGCGTTGAAGATTCGGAGGGGGCGTTTATTTACAATGAGCAGTTCTTC	CSVEDSEGAFIYNEQFF
TRBV10-3	.	TRBJ2-7	.	TGTGCCATCAGTGAGGGTGGAGGATACGAGCAGTACTTC	CAISEGGGYEQYF
TRBV20-1	.	TRBJ1-2	.	TGCAGTGTAGGAGGTGGCTACACCTTC	CSVGGGYTF
TRBV2	.	TRBJ2-7	.	TGTGCCAGCAAAGGGCCTTACGAGCAGTACTTC	CASKGPYEQYF
TRBV27	.	TRBJ1-1	.	TGTGCCAGCAGTTTCACCTCGAACACTGAAGCTTTCTTT	CASSFTSNTEAFF